Listed here are 21 T cell receptor beta chains from one sample, sequenced in a study of blood T cell repertoires in COVID-19 (dated by TCRdb to 2020 to 2022). The library came from the immunoSEQ multiplex PCR assay. TCRdb obtained this table from immuneACCESS and retained in-frame rearrangements with V and J assigned. These tables miss some clones; where compared with another copy, unresolved V genes account for less than half of the shortfall, and the remainder is unexplained. Across this sample there are about 97,000 clones, with 87% seen only once. Of the sample, approximately 15% falls within the top ten clones. Sequencing input: peripheral blood. All receptors come from a human donor in a cohort sampled during active COVID-19.

The chain's CDR3 is CASSYSPSYEQYF. The DNA of the CDR3 is TGTGCCAGCAGTTACTCCCCTAGCTACGAGCAGTACTTC. The chain employs TRBV6-2 or TRBV6-3 and TRBJ2-7, with unresolved D. The germline V gene has CDR1 MNHEY and CDR2 SVGEGT. This CDR3 has 13 amino acids. V lost 0 bases and J lost 3, with 6 bases in between.

This chain uses TRBV19 with TRBJ2-1; TRBD1 aligns across 9 bases. The V gene's germline CDR1 is LNHDA and CDR2 SQIVND (reference sequence). CDR3 length: 17 residues. V lost 2 bases, J lost 2 bases, and 7 bases stayed unmatched. CDR3 region: CASSIRGNRGPYNEQFF. The DNA for the CDR3 is TGTGCCAGTAGTATACGGGGAAACAGGGGGCCCTACAATGAGCAGTTCTTC.

The chain couples TRBV24-1 to TRBJ2-3, with 8 bases lining up with TRBD2. CDR3 size: 15 residues. J lost 4 bases, V lost 1 base, and 3 bases had no gene match. Germline V lookup: CDR1 KGHDR, CDR2 SFDVKD. CDR3 nucleotides: TGTGCCACCAGTGATTTTGCGGGAGGCGCAGATACGCAGTATTTT. This gives the protein CATSDFAGGADTQYF.

The chain uses TRBV9 and TRBJ2-7, with 8 bases identical to TRBD2. In germline, CDR1 is SGDLS, CDR2 YYNGEE. This CDR3 has 15 amino acids. Trimming cost V 6 bases and J 5 bases; bases outside gene matches: 13. For the CDR3, the DNA is TGTGCCAGCAACGCCAGAGGGACTAGTACCCACGAGCAGTACTTC. It yields the protein CASNARGTSTHEQYF.

The V call is TRBV5-1, the J call TRBJ1-2; 7 positions agree with TRBD1. Trimming removed 4 bases from V and 5 bases from J; junction bases left unmatched: 8. The germline CDR1 and CDR2 sequences are SGHRS and YFSETQ. The CDR3 runs 14 residues. The CDR3 loop reads CASSQDRVGYGYTF. CDR3 DNA: TGCGCCAGCAGCCAAGACAGGGTGGGTTATGGCTACACCTTC.

This clone was recorded a few times. The chain couples TRBV6-2 or TRBV6-3 to TRBJ1-2, with 7 bases aligning to TRBD1. The CDR3 loop spans 13 amino acids. Trimming took 5 bases from V and 4 from J; bases not matched to a gene: 4. Looked up from germline, CDR1 is MNHEY and CDR2 is SVGEGT. The chain's CDR3 is CASSEGTVYGYTF. The CDR3 bases are TGTGCCAGCAGTGAGGGGACAGTCTATGGCTACACCTTC.

Only one count was recorded for this clone. V gene TRBV5-4 combines with J gene TRBJ2-7, with D tentatively TRBD2 (7 bases). The CDR3 extends over 15 amino acids. Germline-derived CDR1 and CDR2 are SGHNT and YYREEE (reference sequence). With 3 bases removed from V and 5 bases from J, the gap between germline ends came to 18 bases. CDR3 sequence (DNA): TGTGCCAGCAGCTGGGGGGGCGGGAGTGTCGACGAGCAGTACTTC. This encodes CASSWGGGSVDEQYF.

Written as DNA, the CDR3 is TGTGCCACCAGTGATCCTGGGGAGGAGCGCGGGGGGCCCCAGCATTTT. It translates to CATSDPGEERGGPQHF. The chain carries TRBV24-1 and TRBJ1-5, with D possibly TRBD1 on 5 matching bases. The CDR3 length is 16 residues. The germline gives CDR1 KGHDR, CDR2 SFDVKD. Trimming took 3 bases from V and 9 from J, leaving 20 bases between them.

The chain carries TRBV7-8 and TRBJ2-5; 10 nucleotides agree with TRBD1. This CDR3 has 13 residues. The junction had 2 bases not matched to a gene; V was cut back by 5 bases and J by 5 bases. Germline V lookup: CDR1 SGHVS, CDR2 FQNEAQ. The CDR3 sequence: CASSRDRGETQYF. The DNA of the CDR3 is TGTGCCAGCAGCAGGGACAGGGGTGAGACCCAGTACTTC.

This chain uses TRBV19 with TRBJ2-3; 10 bases are a match to TRBD1. Germline-derived CDR1 and CDR2 are LNHDA and SQIVND (reference sequence). V dropped 5 bases and J dropped 2; count of bases not matched to a gene: 7. The CDR3 is made up of 16 amino acids. The CDR3 bases are TGTGCCAGTAGTTTAACCGGGACAGGGGTCACAGATACGCAGTATTTT. Translation gives CASSLTGTGVTDTQYF.

This clone occurred once. The chain combines TRBV7-3 with TRBJ2-3; 16 bases are a match to TRBD2. Germline V gene data show CDR1 as SGHTA and CDR2 as FQGTGA. V lost 5 bases, J lost 2 bases, and 13 bases stayed unmatched. The CDR3 runs 20 residues. The DNA for the CDR3 is TGTGCCAGCAGCGCATACCCGGGACTAGCGGGAGGGCCAAACACAGATACGCAGTATTTT. It is translated as CASSAYPGLAGGPNTDTQYF. Full variable domain (missing parts from reference TRBV7-3 and TRBJ2-3): GAGVSQTPSNKVTEKGKYVELRCDPISGHTALYWYRQSLGQGPEFLIYFQGTGAADDSGLPNDRFFAVRPEGSVSTLKIQRTERGDSAVYLCASSAYPGLAGGPNTDTQYFGPGTRLTVL.

The chain has TRBV30 and TRBJ2-1, with 12 nucleotides matching TRBD2. Germline V gives CDR1 GTSNPN, CDR2 SVGIG (reference sequence). The J segment lost 7 bases and the V segment lost 2 bases, leaving 12 bases of the junction unmatched. The CDR3 covers 17 residues. CDR3 DNA: TGTGCCTGGAGTAGGGCCCGGACTAGCGGGGCGGGAAATGAGCAGTTCTTC. It encodes CAWSRARTSGAGNEQFF.

The gene calls are TRBV4-3 and TRBJ2-7; 10 nucleotides agree with TRBD2. The germline gives CDR1 LGHNA, CDR2 YSLEER. The CDR3 consists of 15 residues. V was clipped by 1 base and J by 3 bases; unmatched bases: 3. In DNA, the CDR3 is TGCGCCAGCAGCCAAGGGACTAGCGGTAACTACGAGCAGTACTTC. This encodes CASSQGTSGNYEQYF.

CDR3 nucleotides: TGTGCCAGCCGGAGGGTAGCGGGGGCCCCGAACACCGGGGAGCTGTTTTTT. Its protein is CASRRVAGAPNTGELFF. The rearrangement uses TRBV4-2 and TRBJ2-2; 9 bases match TRBD2. Looked up from germline, CDR1 is LGHNA and CDR2 is YNFKEQ. Trimming cost V 8 bases and J 0 bases; bases outside gene matches: 10. The CDR3 covers 17 residues.

This clone was seen more than once but under ten times. This chain joins TRBV9 and TRBJ1-1, with 8 bases aligning to TRBD1. The V gene end was trimmed by 5 bases and the J gene end by 10 bases; junction bases not matched to a gene: 16. Germline CDR1 and CDR2: SGDLS and YYNGEE. The CDR3 contains 15 residues. The CDR3 bases are TGTGCCAGCAGTGAAGGACAGGGCGCTAATTGGGGAGCTTTCTTT. It encodes CASSEGQGANWGAFF. Full variable domain (outside the CDR3, taken from reference TRBV9 and TRBJ1-1): DSGVTQTPKHLITATGQRVTLRCSPRSGDLSVYWYQQSLDQGLQFLIQYYNGEERAKGNILERFSAQQFPDLHSELNLSSLELGDSALYFCASSEGQGANWGAFFGQGTRLTVV.

The chain couples TRBV2 to TRBJ1-1; D gene uncertain. Trimming shortened V by 5 bases and J by 5 bases, and 9 bases separated the two germline ends. The CDR3 sequence is 12 residues long. Germline V CDR1 and CDR2: SNHLY, FYNNEI. CDR3 in amino acids: CASSPSGTEAFF. CDR3 bases: TGTGCCAGCAGTCCCTCGGGGACTGAAGCTTTCTTT.

This clone was seen a handful of times. The gene calls are TRBV3-1 (or the pseudogene TRBV3-2) and TRBJ2-2; TRBD1 is a possible D gene (5 bases). This CDR3 has 15 residues. In germline, CDR1 is LGHDT, CDR2 YNNKEL (reference sequence). V was pared by 1 base and J by 0 bases, with 6 bases between. CDR3 region: CASSQAGTNTGELFF. The CDR3 region has the DNA TGTGCCAGCAGCCAAGCAGGGACGAACACCGGGGAGCTGTTTTTT.

The genes are TRBV19 and TRBJ1-3; 7 nucleotides align to TRBD1. The CDR3 is made up of 15 amino acids. In germline, CDR1 is LNHDA, CDR2 SQIVND (reference sequence). Losses at the gene ends were 6 bases for V and 0 bases for J; bases not matched to a gene: 5. DNA of the CDR3: TGTGCCAGTAGGCGGGACAGAGCCTCTGGAAACACCATATATTTT. Encoded protein: CASRRDRASGNTIYF.

This chain uses TRBV10-3 with TRBJ1-3; maybe TRBD1 (5 bases). CDR3 size: 15 residues. The V gene's germline CDR1 is ENHRY and CDR2 SYGVKD. V gave up 11 bases and J gave up 5 bases, with 22 bases separating them. The CDR3 loop reads CAASDGGEVRNTIYF. In nucleotides, the CDR3 is TGTGCCGCTTCTGATGGGGGGGAAGTTCGAAACACCATATATTTT.

This clone was found once. The rearrangement uses TRBV1 and TRBJ2-7; the D segment call TRBD2 is taken from the table without a DNA check. TRBV1 is labeled a pseudogene. CDR3 size: 17 residues. The CDR3, as DNA: TGCACCAGCAGCCAAGATCGGGTAGCGGCACGGATTTACGAGCAGTACTTC. Translation gives CTSSQDRVAARIYEQYF.

This chain connects TRBV6-5 to TRBJ2-7, with D possibly being TRBD1 (5 bases). Trimming pared 4 bases from V and 4 bases from J, leaving 8 bases between. From germline, CDR1 is MNHEY and CDR2 SVGAGI. The CDR3 contains 12 residues. The CDR3 sequence is CASSSQGYEQYF. Here the CDR3 DNA reads TGTGCCAGCAGTTCCCAGGGTTACGAGCAGTACTTC.